Shown below are 9 T cell receptor beta chains from a single sample sequenced in a study of T cell responses to AZD1222 COVID-19 vaccine. Assay used: immunoSEQ multiplex PCR; TCRdb lists only in-frame clones, some missing. The table has about 86,000 clones, 88% seen once; the top ten hold roughly 7.2%. The sequences come from peripheral blood, collected 28 days after the second AZD1222 dose. These receptors originate from an adult who received the AZD1222 COVID-19 vaccine.

V usage is TRBV21-1 and J usage is TRBJ2-7; the table's D call, TRBD1, has no DNA check behind it. TRBV21-1 is noted as a pseudogene. CDR3 length equals 16 residues. In nucleotides, the CDR3 is TGTGCCAGCAGCAAACGCCCGGAAGGGGACTCCTACGAGCAGTACTTC. It is translated as CASSKRPEGDSYEQYF.

This clone appeared a few times. The genes are TRBV29-1 and TRBJ2-7, with D uncertain. Between the trimmed V and J ends, which lost 5 bases and 4 bases, there was a span of 12 bases. The V gene's germline CDR1 is SQVTM and CDR2 ANQGSEA. The CDR3 consists of 12 residues. The CDR3 bases are TGCAGCGTTTCCCCAGGAAGATACGAGCAGTACTTC. Encoded protein: CSVSPGRYEQYF.

Only a few counts were recorded for this clone. The V and J genes are TRBV4-2 and TRBJ2-3; 8 positions agree with TRBD2. The CDR3 is made up of 16 amino acids. Germline V gene lookup returns CDR1 LGHNA and CDR2 YNFKEQ. V dropped 0 bases and J dropped 4; count of bases not matched to a gene: 6. The CDR3 DNA follows: TGTGCCAGCAGCCAAGAAAGCGGGAGCGGCTCAGATACGCAGTATTTT. This sequence encodes CASSQESGSGSDTQYF.

The gene calls are TRBV6-6 and TRBJ1-1; TRBD1 is a possible D gene (6 bases). The CDR3 covers 12 residues. The germline CDR1 and CDR2 sequences are MNHNY and SVGAGI (reference sequence). With 6 bases removed from V and 8 bases from J, the gap between germline ends came to 13 bases. CDR3 region: CASSQGSLEAFF. CDR3 sequence (DNA): TGTGCCAGCAGCCAGGGGTCCCTAGAAGCTTTCTTT.

The V and J genes are TRBV7-2 and TRBJ2-3, with D unclear. Trimming shortened V by 4 bases and J by 3 bases, and 11 bases separated the two germline ends. This CDR3 contains 14 residues. CDR1 SGHTA and CDR2 FQGNSA come from the germline V gene. CDR3 DNA sequence: TGTGCCAGCAGCTCCGACCGGGCGACAGATACGCAGTATTTT. Encoded protein: CASSSDRATDTQYF. Variable domain in full (rest from reference TRBV7-2 and TRBJ2-3): GAGVSQSPSNKVTEKGKDVELRCDPISGHTALYWYRQSLGQGLEFLIYFQGNSAPDKSGLPSDRFSAERTGGSVSTLTIQRTQQEDSAVYLCASSSDRATDTQYFGPGTRLTVL.

The chain combines TRBV24-1 with TRBJ2-3; D possibly corresponds to TRBD2 (6 bases). Trimming cost V 3 bases and J 2 bases, with 11 bases left between them. Germline-derived CDR1 and CDR2 are KGHDR and SFDVKD. The CDR3 loop spans 15 amino acids. The CDR3 region has the DNA TGTGCCACCAGTGATGGTGGGGGGTTCACAGATACGCAGTATTTT. Encoded protein: CATSDGGGFTDTQYF.

The chain has TRBV5-1 and TRBJ1-4; 7 nucleotides align to TRBD1. This CDR3 is 13 amino acids long. J was trimmed by 10 bases and V by 5 bases; bases with no gene match: 8. Germline V gene sequence: CDR1 SGHRS, CDR2 YFSETQ. The CDR3: CASSSQGEGKLFF. The CDR3 DNA reads TGCGCCAGCAGTAGTCAGGGGGAGGGAAAACTGTTTTTT.

The chain employs TRBV6-2 or TRBV6-3 and TRBJ1-6; the D gene is possibly TRBD1 (6 bases). With 4 bases removed from V and 7 bases from J, the gap between germline ends came to 14 bases. CDR1 is MNHEY, CDR2 SVGEGT, per germline. The CDR3 runs to 15 residues. The CDR3 sequence is CASSSPTGKNSPLHF. The CDR3 coding sequence is TGTGCCAGCAGTTCCCCGACAGGAAAAAATTCACCCCTCCACTTT.

With regard to this clone: The junction and the germline gene differ at one end; a read error may be behind it. The rearrangement links TRBV6-5 to TRBJ2-3, with D unclear. Germline V CDR1 and CDR2: MNHEY, SVGAGI. This CDR3 contains 11 residues. CDR3 nucleotides: TGTGCCTGCAGGCTTACAGATACGCAGTATTTT. Residues: CACRLTDTQYF.